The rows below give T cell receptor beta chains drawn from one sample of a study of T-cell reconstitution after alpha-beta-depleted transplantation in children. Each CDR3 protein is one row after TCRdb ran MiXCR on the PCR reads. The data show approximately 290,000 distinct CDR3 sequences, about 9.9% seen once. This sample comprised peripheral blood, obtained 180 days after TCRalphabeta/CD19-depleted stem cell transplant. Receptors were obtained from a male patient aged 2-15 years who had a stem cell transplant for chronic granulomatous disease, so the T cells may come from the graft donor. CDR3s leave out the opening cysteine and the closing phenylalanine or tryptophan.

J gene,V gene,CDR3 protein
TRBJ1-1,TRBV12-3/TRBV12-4,ASSAAGAVDTEAF
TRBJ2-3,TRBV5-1,ASSFTPQGDTQY
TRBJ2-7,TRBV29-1,SVQKVGSSYEQY
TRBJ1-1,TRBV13,ASSPRQSMNTEAF
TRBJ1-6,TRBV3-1,ASSRRGSPLH
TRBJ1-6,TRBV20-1,SARDTGKGSYNSPLH
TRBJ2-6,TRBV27,ASSTPRGRTSAGANVLT
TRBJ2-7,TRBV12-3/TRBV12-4,ASSFRGSPFYEQY
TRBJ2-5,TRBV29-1,SVEGGQGVYGETQY
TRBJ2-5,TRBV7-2,ASSLNSGGARETQY
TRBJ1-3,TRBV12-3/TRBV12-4,ASARRAEGNTIY
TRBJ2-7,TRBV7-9,ASSRAGGIYEQY
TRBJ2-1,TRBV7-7,ASSTGTSSYNEQF
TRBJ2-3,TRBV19,ASSMLLASTDTQY
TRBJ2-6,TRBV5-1,ASSSGTGGSGANVLT
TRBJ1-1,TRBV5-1,ASSTGTGGGMNTEAF
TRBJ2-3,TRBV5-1,ASSWLVAGVGDTQY
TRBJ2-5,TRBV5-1,ASSFRGRPQETQY